This T cell receptor beta chain was profiled in a study of regulatory T cells in long-lasting Graves disease. Study overall: In persistent Graves' disease, antithyroid drugs had been taken for over 5 years and TSH receptor antibodies stayed positive.

Time point specified: persistent/refractory GD, antithyroid drugs over 5 years with positive TRAb. PBMCs were the source of the RNA used for TCR sequencing. Germline trimming cut 0 bases from V and 6 bases from J; bases unmatched to any gene: 6. This CDR3 has 15 amino acids. Looked up from germline, CDR1 is MNHEY and CDR2 is SVGAGI. This clonotype was detected once. The antigen is not known. Combining iRepertoire HTBI primers with Arm-PCR of CDR3 regions, the authors built TCR beta libraries. TCRdb reprocessed the multiplex PCR reads with MiXCR, giving one entry per CDR3 protein. The table includes fewer than 550,000 distinct CDR3 sequences, 20% to 25% detected once. Broader study findings: Whereas about a thousand public clonotypes were shared by new patients, persistent patients shared more, at 2,741. TRBV28, TRBJ1-2 and TRBJ2-5 were segments that persistent disease favored.

This sequence joins TRBV6-5 and TRBJ2-7, with 9 bases aligning to TRBD1. The TCR comes from a female donor with Graves disease. The input for sequencing was peripheral blood mononuclear cells (PBMCs), taken when the disease was refractory, from a patient treated with antithyroid drugs. This CDR3 reads CASSYSGGTGPEQYF. In DNA form, the CDR3 reads TGTGCCAGCAGTTACTCGGGGGGGACAGGGCCCGAGCAGTACTTC.